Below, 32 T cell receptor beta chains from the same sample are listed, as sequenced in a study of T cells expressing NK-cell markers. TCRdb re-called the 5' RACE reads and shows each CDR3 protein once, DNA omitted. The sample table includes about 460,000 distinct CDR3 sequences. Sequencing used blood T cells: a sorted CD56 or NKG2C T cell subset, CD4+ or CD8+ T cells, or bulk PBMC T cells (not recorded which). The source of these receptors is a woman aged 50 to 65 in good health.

This CDR3 reads CASSQPSTDTQYF. The chain is built from TRBV3-1 and TRBJ2-3. The CDR3 is made up of 13 amino acids. From germline, CDR1 is LGHDT and CDR2 YNNKEL (reference sequence).

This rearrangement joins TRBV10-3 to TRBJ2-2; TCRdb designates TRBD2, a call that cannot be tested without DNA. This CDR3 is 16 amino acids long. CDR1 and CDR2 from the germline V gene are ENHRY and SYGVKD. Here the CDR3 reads CAIAVTAGRGGGELFF.

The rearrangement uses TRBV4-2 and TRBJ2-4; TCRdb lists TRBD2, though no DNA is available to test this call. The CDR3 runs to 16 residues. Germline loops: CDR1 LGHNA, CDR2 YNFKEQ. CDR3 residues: CASSQGGGIGKNIQYF.

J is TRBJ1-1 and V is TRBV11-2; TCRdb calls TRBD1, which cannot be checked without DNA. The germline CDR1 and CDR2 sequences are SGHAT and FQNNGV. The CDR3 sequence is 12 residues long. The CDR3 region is CASSLDRGWAFF.

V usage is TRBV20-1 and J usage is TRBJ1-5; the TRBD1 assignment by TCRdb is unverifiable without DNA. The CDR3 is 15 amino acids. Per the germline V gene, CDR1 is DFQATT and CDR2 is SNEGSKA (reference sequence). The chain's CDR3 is CSVSTGTGKGQPQHF.

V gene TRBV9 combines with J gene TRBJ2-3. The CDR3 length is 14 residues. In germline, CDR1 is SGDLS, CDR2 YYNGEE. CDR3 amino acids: CASSVATGKDTQYF. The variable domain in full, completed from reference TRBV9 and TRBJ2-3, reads DSGVTQTPKHLITATGQRVTLRCSPRSGDLSVYWYQQSLDQGLQFLIQYYNGEERAKGNILERFSAQQFPDLHSELNLSSLELGDSALYFCASSVATGKDTQYFGPGTRLTVL.

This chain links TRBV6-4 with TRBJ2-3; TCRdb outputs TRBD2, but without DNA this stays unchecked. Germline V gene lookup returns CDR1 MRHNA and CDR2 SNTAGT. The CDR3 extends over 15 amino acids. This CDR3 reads CASSVEGLATDTQYF.

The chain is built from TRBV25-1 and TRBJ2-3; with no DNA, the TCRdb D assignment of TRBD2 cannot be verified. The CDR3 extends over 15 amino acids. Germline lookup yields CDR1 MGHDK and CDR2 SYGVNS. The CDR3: CASSELAGDADTQYF. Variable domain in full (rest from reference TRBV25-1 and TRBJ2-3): EADIYQTPRYLVIGTGKKITLECSQTMGHDKMYWYQQDPGMELHLIHYSYGVNSTEKGDLSSESTVSRIRTEHFPLTLESARPSHTSQYLCASSELAGDADTQYFGPGTRLTVL.

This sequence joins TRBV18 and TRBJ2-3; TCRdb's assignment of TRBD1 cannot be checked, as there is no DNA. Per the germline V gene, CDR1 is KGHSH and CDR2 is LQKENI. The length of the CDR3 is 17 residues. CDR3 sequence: CASSPFTGTGDTDTQYF.

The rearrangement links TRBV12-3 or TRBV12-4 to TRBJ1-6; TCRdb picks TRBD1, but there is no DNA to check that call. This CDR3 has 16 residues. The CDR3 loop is CASSGTGGPHNSPLHF.

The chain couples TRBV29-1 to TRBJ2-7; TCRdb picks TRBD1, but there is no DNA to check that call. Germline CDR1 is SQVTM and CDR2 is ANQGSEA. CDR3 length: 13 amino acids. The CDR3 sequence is CSTQGQGGREQYF.

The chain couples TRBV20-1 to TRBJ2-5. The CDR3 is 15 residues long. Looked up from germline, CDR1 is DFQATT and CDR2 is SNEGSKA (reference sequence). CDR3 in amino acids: CSARDPQNRYQTQYF.

The CDR3 spells CASSERPSTDTQYF. The V and J genes are TRBV25-1 and TRBJ2-3. CDR3 size: 14 residues. Germline V gene sequence: CDR1 MGHDK, CDR2 SYGVNS.

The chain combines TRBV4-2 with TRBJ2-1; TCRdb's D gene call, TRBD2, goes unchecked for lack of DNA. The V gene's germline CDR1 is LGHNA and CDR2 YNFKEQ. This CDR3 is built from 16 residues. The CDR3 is CASSPMAGGPGNEQFF.

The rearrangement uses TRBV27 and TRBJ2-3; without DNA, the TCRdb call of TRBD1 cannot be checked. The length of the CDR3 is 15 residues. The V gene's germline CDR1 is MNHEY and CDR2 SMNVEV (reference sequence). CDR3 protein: CASSFYKGATDTQYF.

CDR3 residues: CASSPIPGQENLPQHF. The gene calls are TRBV18 and TRBJ1-5; TCRdb gives TRBD1 as the D gene, but with no DNA this cannot be confirmed. The CDR3 loop spans 16 amino acids. The germline CDR1 and CDR2 sequences are KGHSH and LQKENI.

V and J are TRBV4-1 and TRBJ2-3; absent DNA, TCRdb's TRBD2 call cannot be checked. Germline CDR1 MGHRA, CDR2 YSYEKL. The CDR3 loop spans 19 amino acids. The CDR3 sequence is CASSQAQARGLAGADTQYF.

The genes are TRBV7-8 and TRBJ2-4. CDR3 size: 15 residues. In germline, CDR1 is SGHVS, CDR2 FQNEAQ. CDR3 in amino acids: CASSLLWRAKNIQYF. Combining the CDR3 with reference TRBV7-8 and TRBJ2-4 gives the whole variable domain GAGVSQSPRYKVAKRGQDVALRCDPISGHVSLFWYQQALGQGPEFLTYFQNEAQLDKSGLPSDRFFAERPEGSVSTLKIQRTQQEDSAVYLCASSLLWRAKNIQYFGAGTRLSVL.

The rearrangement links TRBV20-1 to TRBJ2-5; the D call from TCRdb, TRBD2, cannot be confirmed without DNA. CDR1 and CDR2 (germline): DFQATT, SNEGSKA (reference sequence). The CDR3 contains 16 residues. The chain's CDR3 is CSARDLREGPEETQYF.

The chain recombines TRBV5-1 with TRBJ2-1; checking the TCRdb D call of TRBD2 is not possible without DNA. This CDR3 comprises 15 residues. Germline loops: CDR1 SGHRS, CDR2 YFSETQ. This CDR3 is CASSLAGAGGIEQFF.

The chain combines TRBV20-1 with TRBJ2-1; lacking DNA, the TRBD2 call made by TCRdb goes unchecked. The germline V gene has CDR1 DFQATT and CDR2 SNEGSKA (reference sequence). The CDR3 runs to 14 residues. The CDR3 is CSARGLAAYNEQFF.

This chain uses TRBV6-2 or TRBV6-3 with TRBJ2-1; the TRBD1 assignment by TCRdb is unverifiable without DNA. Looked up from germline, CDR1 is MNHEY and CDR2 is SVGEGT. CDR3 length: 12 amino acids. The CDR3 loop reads CASFLGQGAQFF.

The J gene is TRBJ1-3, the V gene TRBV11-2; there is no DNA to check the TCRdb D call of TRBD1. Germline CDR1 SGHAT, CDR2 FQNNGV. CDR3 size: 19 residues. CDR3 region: CASRTNTINRGSGGNTIYF.

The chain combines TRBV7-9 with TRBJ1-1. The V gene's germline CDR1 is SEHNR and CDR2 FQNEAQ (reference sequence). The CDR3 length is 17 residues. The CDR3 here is CASSLARTFIMNTEAFF.

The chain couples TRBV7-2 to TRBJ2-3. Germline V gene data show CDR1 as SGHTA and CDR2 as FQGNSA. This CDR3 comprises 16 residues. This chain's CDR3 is CASSLPTSRSTDTQYF.

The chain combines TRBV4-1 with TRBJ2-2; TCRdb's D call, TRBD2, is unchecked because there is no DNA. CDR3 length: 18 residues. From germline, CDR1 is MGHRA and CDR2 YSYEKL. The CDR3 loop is CASSQEGLVRGKAGELFF.

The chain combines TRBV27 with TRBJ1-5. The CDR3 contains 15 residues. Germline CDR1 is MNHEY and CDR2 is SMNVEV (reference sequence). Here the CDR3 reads CASSLRIGSNQPQHF.

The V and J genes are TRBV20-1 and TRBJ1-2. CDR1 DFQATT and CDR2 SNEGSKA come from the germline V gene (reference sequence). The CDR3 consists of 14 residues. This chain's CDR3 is CSARESSANYGYTF.

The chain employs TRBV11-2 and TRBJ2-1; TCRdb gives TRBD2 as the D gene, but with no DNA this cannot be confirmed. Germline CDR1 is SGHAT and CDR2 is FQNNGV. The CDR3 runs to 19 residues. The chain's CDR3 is CASSLVGTSGRGIYNEQFF. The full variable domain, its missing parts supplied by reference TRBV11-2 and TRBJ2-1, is EAGVAQSPRYKIIEKRQSVAFWCNPISGHATLYWYQQILGQGPKLLIQFQNNGVVDDSQLPKDRFSAERLKGVDSTLKIQPAKLEDSAVYLCASSLVGTSGRGIYNEQFFGPGTRLTVL.

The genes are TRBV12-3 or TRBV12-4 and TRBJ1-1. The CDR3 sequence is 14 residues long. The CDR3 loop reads CATLPGGKNTEAFF.

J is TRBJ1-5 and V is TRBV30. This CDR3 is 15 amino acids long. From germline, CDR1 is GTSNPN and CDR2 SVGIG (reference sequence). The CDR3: CAWSVSLVSNQPQHF.

CDR3 region: CAREPGEGPYEQYF. The genes are TRBV27 and TRBJ2-7; absent DNA, TCRdb's TRBD1 call cannot be checked. The germline V gene encodes CDR1 MNHEY and CDR2 SMNVEV (reference sequence). The CDR3 runs to 14 residues.